One sample yielded the 5 T cell receptor beta chains listed below, sequenced in a study of T-cell reconstitution after alpha-beta-depleted transplantation in children. TCRbeta library preparation incorporated unique molecular identifiers. TCRdb re-derived calls from the PCR reads in MiXCR, one entry per CDR3 protein. The sample has about 580,000 distinct CDR3 sequences; over 25% are singletons. Sequenced here: PBMCs, sampled before TCRalphabeta/CD19-depleted stem cell transplant. The receptors originated from a boy less than two years old with Wiskott-Aldrich syndrome, due to receive a stem cell transplant.

The V and J genes are TRBV12-3 or TRBV12-4 and TRBJ1-1, with D perhaps matching TRBD1 (6 bases). The V gene lost 3 bases and the J gene lost 3 bases, with 11 bases spanning the gap. The CDR3 sequence is 14 residues long. CDR3 loop: CASSFTGRDTEAFF. The CDR3 DNA reads TGTGCCAGCAGTTTTACAGGGAGAGACACTGAAGCTTTCTTT.

The chain uses TRBV2 and TRBJ1-3; D possibly corresponds to TRBD1 (5 bases). The CDR3 length is 15 residues. Trimming removed 5 bases from V and 0 bases from J, with 11 bases in between. In germline, CDR1 is SNHLY, CDR2 FYNNEI. In DNA, the CDR3 is TGTGCCAGCAGTTGGGGGGGTCTCTCTGGAAACACCATATATTTT. Its protein is CASSWGGLSGNTIYF.

V gene TRBV5-1 combines with J gene TRBJ1-5; possibly TRBD1 for D (5 bases). The CDR3 runs to 16 residues. The V end was cut by 0 bases, the J end by 6 bases, with 16 bases between. The germline V gene has CDR1 SGHRS and CDR2 YFSETQ. The CDR3 DNA reads TGCGCCAGCAGCTTGGGATGGGGCGCGGTCCCTCAGCCCCAGCATTTT. This gives the protein CASSLGWGAVPQPQHF.

V is TRBV5-1 and J is TRBJ1-6, with D unresolved. V was clipped by 0 bases and J by 3 bases, with 7 bases between them. CDR3 length: 15 residues. Germline assignment: CDR1 SGHRS and CDR2 YFSETQ. The DNA of the CDR3 is TGCGCCAGCAGCTTGGGTGGGGACTATAATTCACCCCTCCACTTT. As protein: CASSLGGDYNSPLHF.

The V call is TRBV12-3 or TRBV12-4, the J call TRBJ1-4; the D gene is possibly TRBD1 (6 bases). Deletions cut 5 bases from V and 2 bases from J, with 18 bases between. The CDR3 is 17 residues long. The chain's CDR3 is CASSHLGGGLTNEKLFF. CDR3 DNA sequence: TGTGCCAGCAGTCACCTAGGAGGGGGGCTGACTAATGAAAAACTGTTTTTT.